Reported below is one TCR beta chain. Antigen unknown. The record originates from a study of graft-versus-host responses after intestinal transplantation. Findings and limits, study-wide: Graft-versus-host to host-versus-graft clonal ratios in allografts were high in patients with graft-donor T cell macrochimerism.

Produced via immunoSEQ multiplex PCR; TCRdb's table is partial and in-frame only. The table has fewer than 120,000 clones, 85% to 95% seen once. CDR3 length: 15 residues. The V gene's germline CDR1 is SGHNT and CDR2 YYREEE (reference sequence). V lost 4 bases to trimming and J lost 3 bases; unmatched junction nucleotides: 6. Specimen: unstimulated CD8+ T cells sorted from spleen or lymph node cells, collected before intestinal transplant. The rearrangement uses TRBV5-4 and TRBJ2-7, with 11 bases matching TRBD2. This TCR came from a human donor who received an intestinal transplant. The CDR3: CASSPSSGRIYEQYF. CDR3 nucleotide sequence: TGTGCCAGCAGCCCCTCTAGCGGGAGGATCTACGAGCAGTACTTC.